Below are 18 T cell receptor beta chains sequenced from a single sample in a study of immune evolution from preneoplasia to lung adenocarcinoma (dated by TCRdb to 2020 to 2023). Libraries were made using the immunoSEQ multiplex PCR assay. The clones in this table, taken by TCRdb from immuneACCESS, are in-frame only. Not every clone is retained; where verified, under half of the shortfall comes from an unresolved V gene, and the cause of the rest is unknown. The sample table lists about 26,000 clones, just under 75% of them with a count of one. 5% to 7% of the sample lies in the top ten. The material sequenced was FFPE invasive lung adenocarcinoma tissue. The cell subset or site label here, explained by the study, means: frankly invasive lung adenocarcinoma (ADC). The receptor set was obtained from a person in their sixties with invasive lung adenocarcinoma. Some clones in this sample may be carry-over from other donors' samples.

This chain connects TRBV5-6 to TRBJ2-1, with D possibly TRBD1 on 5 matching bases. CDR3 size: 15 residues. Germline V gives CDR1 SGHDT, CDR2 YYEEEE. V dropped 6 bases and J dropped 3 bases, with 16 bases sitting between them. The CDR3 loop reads CASTPQGRGYNEQFF. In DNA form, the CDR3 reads TGTGCCAGCACCCCCCAGGGTCGCGGCTACAATGAGCAGTTCTTC.

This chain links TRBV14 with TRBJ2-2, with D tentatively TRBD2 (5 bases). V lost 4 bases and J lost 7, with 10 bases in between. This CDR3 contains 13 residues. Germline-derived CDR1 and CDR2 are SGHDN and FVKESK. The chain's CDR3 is CASSLFTSGELFF. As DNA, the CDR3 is TGTGCCAGCAGCCTTTTCACTAGCGGGGAGCTGTTTTTT.

As DNA, the CDR3 is TGCGCCAGCAGCCAAGCGGGAACCGGGGAGACCCAGTACTTC. Translation gives CASSQAGTGETQYF. The chain uses TRBV4-1 and TRBJ2-5; a possible D gene is TRBD2 (5 bases). Trimming left V 1 base short and J 5 bases short, with 11 bases between. The germline gives CDR1 MGHRA, CDR2 YSYEKL. This CDR3 comprises 14 residues.

CDR3 residues: CAWSVGEDRGWYEQYF. CDR3 coding DNA: TGTGCCTGGAGTGTGGGGGAAGACAGGGGATGGTATGAGCAGTACTTC. J is TRBJ2-7 and V is TRBV30; 8 bases match TRBD1. The CDR3 totals 16 residues. Trimming at V came to 0 bases and at J to 7 bases, leaving 14 bases not matched to a gene. Germline V lookup: CDR1 GTSNPN, CDR2 SVGIG (reference sequence).

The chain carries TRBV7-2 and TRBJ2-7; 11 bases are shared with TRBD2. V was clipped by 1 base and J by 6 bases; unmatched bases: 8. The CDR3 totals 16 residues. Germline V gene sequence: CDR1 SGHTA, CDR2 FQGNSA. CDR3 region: CASSLGVGLAGGEQYF. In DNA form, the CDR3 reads TGTGCCAGCAGCTTAGGAGTAGGTCTAGCGGGAGGCGAGCAGTACTTC.

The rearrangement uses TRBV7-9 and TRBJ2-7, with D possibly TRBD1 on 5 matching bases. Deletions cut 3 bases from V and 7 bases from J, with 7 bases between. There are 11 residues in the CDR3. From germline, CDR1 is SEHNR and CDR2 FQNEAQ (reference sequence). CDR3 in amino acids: CASSLRTEQYF. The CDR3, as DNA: TGTGCCAGCAGCTTGAGGACAGAGCAGTACTTC.

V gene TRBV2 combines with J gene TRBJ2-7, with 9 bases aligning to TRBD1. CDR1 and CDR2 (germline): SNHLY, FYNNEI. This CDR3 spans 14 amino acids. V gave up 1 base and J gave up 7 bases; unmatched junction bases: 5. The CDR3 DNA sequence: TGTGCCAGCAGTGAAGTGGACAGGGGTGGGGAGCAGTACTTC. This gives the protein CASSEVDRGGEQYF.

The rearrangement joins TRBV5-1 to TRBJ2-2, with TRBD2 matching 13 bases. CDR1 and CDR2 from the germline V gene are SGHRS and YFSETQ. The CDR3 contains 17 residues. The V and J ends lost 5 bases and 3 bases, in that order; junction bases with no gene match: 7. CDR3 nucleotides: TGCGCCAGCAGGTGGACTAGCGGGAGCCCCGACACCGGGGAGCTGTTTTTT. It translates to CASRWTSGSPDTGELFF.

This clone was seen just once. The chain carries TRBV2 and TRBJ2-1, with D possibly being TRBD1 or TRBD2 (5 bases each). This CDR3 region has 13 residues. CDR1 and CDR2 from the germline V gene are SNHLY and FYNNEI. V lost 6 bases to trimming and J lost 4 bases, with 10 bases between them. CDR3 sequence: CASSARGYNEQFF. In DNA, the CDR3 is TGTGCCAGCAGCGCGAGGGGATACAATGAGCAGTTCTTC.

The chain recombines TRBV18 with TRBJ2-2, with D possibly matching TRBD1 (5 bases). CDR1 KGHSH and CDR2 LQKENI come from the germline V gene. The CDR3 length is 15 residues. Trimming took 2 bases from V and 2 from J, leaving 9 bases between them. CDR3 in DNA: TGTGCCAGCTCACCAGCAAGGGGTAACACCGGGGAGCTGTTTTTT. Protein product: CASSPARGNTGELFF.

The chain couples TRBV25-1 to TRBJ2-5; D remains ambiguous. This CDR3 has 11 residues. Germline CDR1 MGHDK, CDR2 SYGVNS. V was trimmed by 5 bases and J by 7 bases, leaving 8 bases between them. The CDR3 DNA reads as TGTGCCAGCAGTCTATCTCGGACCCAGTACTTC. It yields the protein CASSLSRTQYF.

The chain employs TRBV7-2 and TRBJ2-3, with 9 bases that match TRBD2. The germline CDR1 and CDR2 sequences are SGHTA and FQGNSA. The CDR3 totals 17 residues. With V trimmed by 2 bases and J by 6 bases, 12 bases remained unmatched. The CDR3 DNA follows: TGTGCCAGCAGCTTAATGGGCTGGCGGGAGGGCGAGGATACGCAGTATTTT. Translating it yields CASSLMGWREGEDTQYF.

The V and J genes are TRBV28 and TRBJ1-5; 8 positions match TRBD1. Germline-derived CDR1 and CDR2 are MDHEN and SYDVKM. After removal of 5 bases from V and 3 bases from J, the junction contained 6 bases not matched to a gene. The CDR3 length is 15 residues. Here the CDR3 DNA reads TGTGCCAGCAGTGAGCGGACAGGGTCCAATCAGCCCCAGCATTTT. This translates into CASSERTGSNQPQHF.

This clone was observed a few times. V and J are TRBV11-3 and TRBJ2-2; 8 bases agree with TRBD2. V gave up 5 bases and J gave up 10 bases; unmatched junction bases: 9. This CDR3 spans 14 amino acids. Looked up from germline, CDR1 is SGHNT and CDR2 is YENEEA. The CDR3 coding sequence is TGTGCCAGCAGCGGAAGCGGGAGAGATTTGGAGCTGTTTTTT. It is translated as CASSGSGRDLELFF.

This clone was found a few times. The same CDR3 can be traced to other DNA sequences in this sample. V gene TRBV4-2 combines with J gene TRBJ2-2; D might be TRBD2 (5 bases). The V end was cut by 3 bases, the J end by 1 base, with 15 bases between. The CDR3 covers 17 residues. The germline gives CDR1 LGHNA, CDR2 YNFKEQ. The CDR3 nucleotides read TGTGCCAGCAGCCACCCCTCTGGAGGATTGAACACCGGGGAGCTGTTTTTT. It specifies CASSHPSGGLNTGELFF.

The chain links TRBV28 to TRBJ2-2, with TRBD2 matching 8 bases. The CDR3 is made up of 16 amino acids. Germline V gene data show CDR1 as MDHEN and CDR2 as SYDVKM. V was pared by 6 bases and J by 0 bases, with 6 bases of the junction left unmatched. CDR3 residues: CASRKPGLANTGELFF. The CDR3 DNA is TGTGCCAGCAGAAAACCGGGACTAGCGAACACCGGGGAGCTGTTTTTT.

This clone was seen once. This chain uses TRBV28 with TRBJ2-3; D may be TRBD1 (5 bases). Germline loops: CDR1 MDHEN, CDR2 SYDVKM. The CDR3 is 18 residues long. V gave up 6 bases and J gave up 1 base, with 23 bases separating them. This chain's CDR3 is CASSQFLQGSLGTDTQYF. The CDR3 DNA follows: TGTGCCAGCAGCCAATTCCTCCAGGGTTCCCTCGGCACAGATACGCAGTATTTT.

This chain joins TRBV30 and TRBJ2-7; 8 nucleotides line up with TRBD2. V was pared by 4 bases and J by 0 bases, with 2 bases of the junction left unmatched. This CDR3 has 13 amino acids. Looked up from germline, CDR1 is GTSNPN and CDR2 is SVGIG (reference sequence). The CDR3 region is CAWNSGNSYEQYF. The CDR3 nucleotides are TGTGCCTGGAATAGCGGGAACTCCTACGAGCAGTACTTC. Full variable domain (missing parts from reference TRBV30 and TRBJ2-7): SQTIHQWPATLVQPVGSPLSLECTVEGTSNPNLYWYRQAAGRGLQLLFYSVGIGQISSEVPQNLSASRPQDRQFILSSKKLLLSDSGFYLCAWNSGNSYEQYFGPGTRLTVT.